The clone carrying this T cell receptor beta chain was recorded many times. TCRdb passed the multiplex PCR reads through MiXCR, listing each CDR3 protein once. Among about 270,000 distinct CDR3 sequences listed, over 30% were seen once. Breast cancer patients provided tissue from their axillary draining lymph nodes. This sample was included in a study of breast tumors, draining lymph nodes, adjacent tissues. This CDR3 comprises 16 residues. Germline V lookup: CDR1 SGDLS, CDR2 YYNGEE. V shed 1 base and J shed 1 base, with 11 bases lying between them. The source material was axillary lymph node tissue. This receptor was obtained from a female donor with breast cancer. Some clones in this sample may be carry-over from other donors' samples. The chain couples TRBV9 to TRBJ2-2; D ambiguous. DNA for the CDR3: TGTGCCAGCAGCGTAAATTCGCGGCAGAACACCGGGGAGCTGTTTTTT. Its translation: CASSVNSRQNTGELFF. Combining the CDR3 with reference TRBV9 and TRBJ2-2 gives the whole variable domain DSGVTQTPKHLITATGQRVTLRCSPRSGDLSVYWYQQSLDQGLQFLIQYYNGEERAKGNILERFSAQQFPDLHSELNLSSLELGDSALYFCASSVNSRQNTGELFFGEGSRLTVL.